This TCR beta chain was obtained from a study of blood T cell repertoires in COVID-19. Germline V gene sequence: CDR1 SGHRS, CDR2 YFSETQ. V lost 2 bases, J lost 5 bases, and 6 bases stayed unmatched. The CDR3 consists of 14 residues. TCRdb's copy holds only in-frame clones and misses some; the assay was immunoSEQ multiplex PCR. The table includes about 250,000 clones, about 86% detected once. The sequence derives from a man older than 75 with acute or convalescent COVID-19. This chain uses TRBV5-1 with TRBJ2-5; 7 bases line up with TRBD1. Input material: peripheral blood. CDR3 bases: TGCGCCAGCAGCTTAGGACAGGTGGGGGAGACCCAGTACTTC. Translated: CASSLGQVGETQYF.